This T cell receptor (beta chain) derives from a study of blood T cell repertoires in COVID-19. Study summary: There were acute and convalescent COVID-19 samples, and they came from the United States, Italy and Spain.

Per the study methods: For nucleated cells, counts were estimated from reference gene primer amplification. Only in-frame clones appear in the TCRdb table, and some are missing; sequencing was by immunoSEQ multiplex PCR. V, J and clone size are taken as reported in that table, and D and trimming were inferred from the DNA itself. The sample lists roughly 250,000 clones; 82% were seen once. The germline V and J ends were trimmed by 4 bases and 8 bases, with 15 bases remaining between them. Germline V gives CDR1 SGHNT, CDR2 YENEEA. This CDR3 region has 14 residues. Source material: peripheral blood. The rearrangement uses TRBV11-3 and TRBJ1-3; D call uncertain. The receptor comes from a woman aged 55-69 years with active or convalescent COVID-19. CDR3 residues: CASSSAGNRDTIYF. CDR3 in DNA: TGTGCCAGCAGCTCAGCGGGGAATCGGGACACCATATATTTT.